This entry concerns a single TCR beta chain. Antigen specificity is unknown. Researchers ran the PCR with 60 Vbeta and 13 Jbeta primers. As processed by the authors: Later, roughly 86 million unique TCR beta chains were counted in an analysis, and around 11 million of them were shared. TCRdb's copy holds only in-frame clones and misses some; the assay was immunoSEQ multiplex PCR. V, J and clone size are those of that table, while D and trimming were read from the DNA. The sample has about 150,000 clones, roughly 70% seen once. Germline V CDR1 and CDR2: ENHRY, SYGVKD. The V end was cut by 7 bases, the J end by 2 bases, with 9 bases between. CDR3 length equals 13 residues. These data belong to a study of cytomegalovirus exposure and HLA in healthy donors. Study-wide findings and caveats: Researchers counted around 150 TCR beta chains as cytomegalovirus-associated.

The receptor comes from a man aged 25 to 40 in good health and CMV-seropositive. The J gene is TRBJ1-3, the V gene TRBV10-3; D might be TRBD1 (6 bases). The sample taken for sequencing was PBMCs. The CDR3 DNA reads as TGTGCCATCACTTCAGGGGCTGGAAACACCATATATTTT. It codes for CAITSGAGNTIYF.